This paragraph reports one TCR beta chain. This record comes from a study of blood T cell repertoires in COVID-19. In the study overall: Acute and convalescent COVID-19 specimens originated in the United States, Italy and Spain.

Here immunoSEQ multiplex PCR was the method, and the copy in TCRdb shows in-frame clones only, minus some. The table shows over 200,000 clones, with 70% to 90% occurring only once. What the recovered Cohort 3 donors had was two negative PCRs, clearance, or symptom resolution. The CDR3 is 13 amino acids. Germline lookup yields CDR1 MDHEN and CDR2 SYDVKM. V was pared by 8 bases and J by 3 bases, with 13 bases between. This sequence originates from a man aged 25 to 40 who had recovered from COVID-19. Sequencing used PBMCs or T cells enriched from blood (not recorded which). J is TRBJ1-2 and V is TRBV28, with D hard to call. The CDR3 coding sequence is TGTGCCAGCCGAAAGGCGGCCTACTATGGCTACACCTTC. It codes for CASRKAAYYGYTF.